These T cell receptor beta chains were read from a single sample in a study of T cells in Graves' hyperthyroidism and ophthalmopathy. MiXCR, run by TCRdb on the multiplex PCR reads, gives a single entry per CDR3 protein. The sample includes some 570,000 distinct CDR3 sequences, over 12% of them seen just once. What was sequenced was blood. These receptors all stem from a woman under 30 with Graves' ophthalmopathy. CDR3s include the opening cysteine and the closing phenylalanine or tryptophan. A D gene is named only where the DNA matches it firmly. Clone sizes are given selectively: once, few, many, or a class where the clone is expanded.

j_call	v_call	d_call	clone_size	cdr3_aa	cdr3_nt
TRBJ1-6	TRBV28	NA	many	CASTTGVSPLHF	TGTGCCAGCACAACCGGGGTCTCACCCCTCCACTTT
TRBJ1-3	TRBV7-6	NA	few	CASSTTGATGNTIYF	TGTGCCAGCAGCACCACAGGAGCCACTGGAAACACCATATATTTT
TRBJ2-7	TRBV5-1	NA	many	CASRPTDSYEQYF	TGCGCCAGCAGGCCGACGGATTCCTACGAGCAGTACTTC
TRBJ2-4	TRBV28	TRBD2	NA	CASSGSGRRGNIQYF	TGTGCCAGCAGTGGGAGCGGGAGGAGGGGAAACATTCAGTACTTC
TRBJ2-7	TRBV5-4	TRBD1	NA	CASRAYGAGTGGGEQYF	TGTGCCAGCCGAGCTTACGGAGCAGGGACAGGGGGTGGGGAGCAGTACTTC
TRBJ2-3	TRBV30	TRBD1	many	CAWKRTGTYTDTQYF	TGTGCCTGGAAGAGGACAGGGACCTACACAGATACGCAGTATTTT
TRBJ2-5	TRBV5-1	NA	few	CASSFNSYWGAGETQYF	TGCGCCAGCAGCTTCAATTCATACTGGGGGGCGGGGGAGACCCAGTACTTC
TRBJ2-3	TRBV20-1	NA	many	CSARDPTGRGTDTQYF	TGCAGTGCTAGAGATCCGACAGGGAGGGGGACAGATACGCAGTATTTT
TRBJ2-7	TRBV7-2	NA	many	CASSLQLNSSYEQYF	TGTGCCAGCAGCTTACAGCTGAACAGCTCCTACGAGCAGTACTTC
TRBJ1-3	TRBV28	NA	many	CASSLTGSGNTIYF	TGTGCCAGCAGTTTAACAGGGTCTGGAAACACCATATATTTT
TRBJ2-3	TRBV9	TRBD1	few	CASSVDRGGFSDTQYF	TGTGCCAGCAGCGTTGACAGGGGGGGTTTTTCAGATACGCAGTATTTT
TRBJ2-1	TRBV12-5	NA	NA	CASGSGAIRDEQFF	TGTGCTAGTGGTTCCGGGGCCATCAGGGATGAGCAGTTCTTC
TRBJ2-7	TRBV6-1	TRBD2	NA	CASSRRRAGGREQYF	TGTGCCAGCAGTCGTCGCCGGGCGGGAGGTCGCGAGCAGTACTTC
TRBJ2-5	TRBV6-2/TRBV6-3	NA	NA	CASTRTGLETQYF	TGTGCCAGCACCAGAACAGGGCTGGAGACCCAGTACTTC
TRBJ2-7	TRBV18	NA	NA	CVSSPQGIYEQYF	TGTGTCAGCTCACCCCAGGGAATCTACGAGCAGTACTTC
TRBJ1-1	TRBV5-5	NA	many	CASSEEPGLRAFF	TGTGCCAGCAGCGAGGAACCAGGTCTCCGAGCTTTCTTT
TRBJ1-2	TRBV12-3/TRBV12-4	NA	few	CASSLEGVGGYTF	TGTGCCAGCAGTTTAGAAGGCGTTGGTGGCTACACCTTC
TRBJ1-3	TRBV25-1	NA	few	CASSEYGSGNTIYF	TGTGCCAGCAGTGAATACGGGTCTGGAAACACCATATATTTT
TRBJ2-1	TRBV20-1	NA	many	CSARGASSKYNEQFF	TGCAGTGCTAGAGGGGCGAGTTCTAAATACAATGAGCAGTTCTTC
TRBJ2-7	TRBV6-1	NA	many	CASSTPLSYGVYEQYF	TGTGCCAGCAGTACCCCTCTCTCCTACGGGGTTTACGAGCAGTACTTC
TRBJ2-7	TRBV19	NA	NA	CASSITSSYEQYF	TGTGCCAGTAGTATTACGAGCTCCTACGAGCAGTACTTC
TRBJ2-7	TRBV30	NA	many	CAWSAGFYEQYF	TGTGCCTGGAGCGCAGGATTCTACGAGCAGTACTTC
TRBJ2-7	TRBV25-1	TRBD2	NA	CASSRGLAPRDYEQYF	TGTGCCAGCAGCCGAGGACTAGCTCCACGAGACTACGAGCAGTACTTC
TRBJ1-3	TRBV20-1	NA	many	CSASPEWASGNTIYF	TGCAGTGCTAGCCCAGAGTGGGCCTCTGGAAACACCATATATTTT
TRBJ1-1	TRBV6-1	NA	NA	CASTTMAATEAFF	TGTGCCAGCACGACTATGGCAGCGACTGAAGCTTTCTTT
TRBJ1-2	TRBV24-1	NA	NA	CTTSERGRVGDTF	TGTACCACCAGTGAACGCGGCAGGGTGGGGGATACCTTC
TRBJ1-2	TRBV6-6	NA	many	CASSYPPVGGNYGYTF	TGTGCCAGCAGTTACCCGCCCGTTGGGGGAAACTATGGCTACACCTTC
TRBJ1-5	TRBV30	NA	many	CAWSVVDQPQHF	TGTGCCTGGTCTGTTGTAGATCAGCCCCAGCATTTT
TRBJ2-4	TRBV6-1	NA	many	CASSERGGIKFWDPIAKNIQYF	TGTGCCAGCAGTGAGAGGGGGGGCATTAAATTTTGGGACCCCATAGCCAAAAACATTCAGTACTTC
TRBJ2-5	TRBV5-6	TRBD2	few	CASSFSGSGRLQETQYF	TGTGCCAGCAGCTTTTCGGGTAGCGGGAGGCTCCAAGAGACCCAGTACTTC
TRBJ2-1	TRBV3-1	NA	many	CASSRRTHYNEQFF	TGTGCCAGCAGCCGCCGGACCCATTACAATGAGCAGTTCTTC
TRBJ2-5	TRBV5-1	NA	NA	CASSPGTPGQETQYF	TGCGCCAGCAGCCCCGGGACACCGGGCCAAGAGACCCAGTACTTC
TRBJ2-5	TRBV6-2/TRBV6-3	TRBD2	many	CASIPTGTSGQETQYF	TGTGCCAGCATCCCGACCGGGACTAGCGGCCAAGAGACCCAGTACTTC
TRBJ2-2	TRBV6-1	TRBD2	many	CASSRTSGSSTGELFF	TGTGCCAGCAGTCGTACTAGCGGGAGTAGCACCGGGGAGCTGTTTTTT
TRBJ2-2	TRBV5-1	NA	many	CASSVGGISGELFF	TGCGCCAGCAGCGTCGGGGGAATCTCCGGGGAGCTGTTTTTT
TRBJ2-5	TRBV2	TRBD2	few	CASRATSGAQETQYF	TGTGCCAGCAGGGCGACTAGCGGAGCTCAAGAGACCCAGTACTTC
TRBJ2-2	TRBV29-1	NA	NA	CSVEDRPGELFF	TGCAGCGTTGAAGATCGTCCCGGGGAGCTGTTTTTT
TRBJ1-1	TRBV7-2	NA	many	CASSPVFANTEAFF	TGTGCCAGCAGCCCGGTCTTTGCGAACACTGAAGCTTTCTTT
TRBJ2-7	TRBV20-1	NA	many	CSARGRDGATYYEQYF	TGCAGTGCTAGAGGCCGGGATGGGGCTACCTACTACGAGCAGTACTTC
TRBJ1-2	TRBV19	TRBD1	few	CASSMGQLYGYTF	TGTGCCAGTAGTATGGGACAGCTCTATGGCTACACCTTC
TRBJ1-2	TRBV20-1	TRBD1	NA	CSARDVSGTDGYTF	TGCAGTGCTAGAGATGTTTCCGGGACAGATGGCTACACCTTC
TRBJ1-6	TRBV6-1	NA	many	CASSYDAGNNSPLHF	TGTGCCAGCAGTTACGACGCAGGGAATAATTCACCCCTCCACTTT
TRBJ1-6	TRBV3-1	NA	many	CASSQPGITLLHF	TGTGCCAGCAGCCAACCCGGGATAACCCTCCTCCACTTT
TRBJ1-1	TRBV7-8	NA	many	CASSFRRIMNTEAFF	TGTGCCAGCAGCTTTCGCCGGATCATGAACACTGAAGCTTTCTTT
TRBJ2-3	TRBV28	TRBD2	many	CASNLGGGVGGTDTQYF	TGTGCCAGCAACCTGGGGGGAGGGGTGGGGGGCACAGATACGCAGTATTTT
TRBJ2-7	TRBV7-2	TRBD2	many	CASSVTSGRFSYEQYF	TGTGCCAGCAGCGTCACTAGCGGGAGGTTTTCCTACGAGCAGTACTTC
TRBJ2-7	TRBV12-3/TRBV12-4	TRBD1	many	CASSIGGAPYEQYF	TGTGCCAGCAGTATAGGGGGCGCACCCTACGAGCAGTACTTC
TRBJ2-7	TRBV28	TRBD1	many	CASTRQGRYEQYF	TGTGCCAGCACAAGACAGGGGCGATACGAGCAGTACTTC
TRBJ2-1	TRBV5-1	TRBD1	many	CASSLADRAKNEQFF	TGCGCCAGCAGCTTGGCTGACAGGGCGAAAAATGAGCAGTTCTTC
TRBJ2-1	TRBV19	TRBD2	NA	CASCPTLTSGRGTYNEQFF	TGTGCCAGCTGTCCCACACTTACTAGCGGGAGAGGAACCTACAATGAGCAGTTCTTC
TRBJ1-2	TRBV2	TRBD1	many	CASSAGTGGSNYGYTF	TGTGCCAGCAGCGCCGGGACAGGGGGCTCCAACTATGGCTACACCTTC
TRBJ2-1	TRBV5-5	TRBD2	NA	CASSLDRLAGAFEQFF	TGTGCCAGCAGCTTGGATCGGCTAGCGGGAGCCTTTGAGCAGTTCTTC
TRBJ2-3	TRBV28	NA	NA	CASSSGKWVTDTQYF	TGTGCCAGCAGTTCGGGGAAGTGGGTCACAGATACGCAGTATTTT